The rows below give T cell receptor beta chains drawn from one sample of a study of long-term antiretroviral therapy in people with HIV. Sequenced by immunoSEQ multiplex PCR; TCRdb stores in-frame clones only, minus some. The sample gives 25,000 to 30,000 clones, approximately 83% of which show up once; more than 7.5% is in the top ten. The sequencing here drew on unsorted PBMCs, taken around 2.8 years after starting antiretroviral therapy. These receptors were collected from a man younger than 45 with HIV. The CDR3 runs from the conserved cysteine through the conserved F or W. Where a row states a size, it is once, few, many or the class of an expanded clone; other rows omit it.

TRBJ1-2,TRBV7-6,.,CASSPTGRSSYGYTF
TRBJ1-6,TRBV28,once,CASSHGTGSSYNSPLHF
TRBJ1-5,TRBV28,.,CASIKDRGNQPQHF
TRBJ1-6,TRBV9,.,CASSVRAVPDSPLHF
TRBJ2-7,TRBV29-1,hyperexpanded,CSVVLSETFTYEQYF
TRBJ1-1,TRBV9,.,CASSVAGDTEAFF
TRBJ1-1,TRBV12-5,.,CASGSDGPHTEAFF
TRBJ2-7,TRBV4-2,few,CASSQEQSPSYEQYF
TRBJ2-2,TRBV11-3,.,CASSPGIRDTGELFF
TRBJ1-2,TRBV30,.,CAWRPPGQGRYGYTF
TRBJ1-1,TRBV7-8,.,CASSLVPGQGYTEAFF
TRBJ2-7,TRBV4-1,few,CASSQDRPYEQYF
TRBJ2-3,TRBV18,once,CASSPGTSGATDTQYF
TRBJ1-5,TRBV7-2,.,CASSLRTGRNQPQHF
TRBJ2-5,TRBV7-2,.,CASRLGQGAQETQYF
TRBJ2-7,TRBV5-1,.,CASSAGSFYEQYF
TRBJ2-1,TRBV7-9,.,CASSSRTSGLYNEQFF
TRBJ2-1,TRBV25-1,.,CASSESEEGWNEQFF
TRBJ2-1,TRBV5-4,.,CASSGTSGRWEQFF
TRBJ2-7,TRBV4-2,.,CASSQDLAGGSYEQYF
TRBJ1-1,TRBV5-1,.,CASSLWDMNTEAFF
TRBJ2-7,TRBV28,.,CASTLGGSSYEQYF
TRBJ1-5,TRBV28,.,CASSPPGQGSNQPQHF
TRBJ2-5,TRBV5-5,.,CASSPDNAETQYF
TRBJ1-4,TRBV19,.,CASSLVGAMKLFF
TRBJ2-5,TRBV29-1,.,CSGTGRETQYF
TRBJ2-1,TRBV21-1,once,CASSKGWDLYNEQFF
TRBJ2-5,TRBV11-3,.,CASSPTAGGPETQYF
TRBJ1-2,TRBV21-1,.,CASSKVGQGARRKDLGNYGYTF
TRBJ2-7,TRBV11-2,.,CASSPNRDRSYEQYF
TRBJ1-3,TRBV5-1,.,CASSLEGNSGNTIYF
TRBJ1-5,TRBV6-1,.,CASSEGRDRGESYSNQPQHF
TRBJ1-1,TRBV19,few,CASSKGTLGNTEAFF
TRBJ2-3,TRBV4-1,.,CASSQAPGWQYF
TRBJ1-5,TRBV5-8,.,CASSHRFSAHSNQPQHF
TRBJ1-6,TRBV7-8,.,CASSPGRPSPLHF
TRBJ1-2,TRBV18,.,CASSPTGGDHGYTF
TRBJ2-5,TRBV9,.,CASSVAGSGAGETQYF
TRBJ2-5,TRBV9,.,CASSSSGGAEETQYF
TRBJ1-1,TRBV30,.,CAWSVGRVEAEAFF
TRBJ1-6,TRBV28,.,CASSYYRTGGSPLHF
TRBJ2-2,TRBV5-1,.,CASSLGGLAQNTGELFF
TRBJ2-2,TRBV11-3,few,CASSLDFSGELFF
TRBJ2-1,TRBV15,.,CATSVSGIHEQFF
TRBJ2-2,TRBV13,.,CASSPGQFSRSGTGELFF
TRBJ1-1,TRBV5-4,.,CASSLPLQDTEAFF
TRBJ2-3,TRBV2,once,CARNTPGQNTDTQYF
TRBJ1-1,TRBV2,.,CAGRDGGFGDEAFF
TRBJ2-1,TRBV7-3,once,CASSLTGTSDEQFF
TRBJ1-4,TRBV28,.,CASISEGVNEKLFF
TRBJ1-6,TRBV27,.,CASSLVVRLDSPLHF
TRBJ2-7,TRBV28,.,CASSWGDRGSEQYF
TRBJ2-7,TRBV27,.,CASSTIGGQGRYEQYF
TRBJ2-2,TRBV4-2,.,CASSRLRQGSTNTGELFF